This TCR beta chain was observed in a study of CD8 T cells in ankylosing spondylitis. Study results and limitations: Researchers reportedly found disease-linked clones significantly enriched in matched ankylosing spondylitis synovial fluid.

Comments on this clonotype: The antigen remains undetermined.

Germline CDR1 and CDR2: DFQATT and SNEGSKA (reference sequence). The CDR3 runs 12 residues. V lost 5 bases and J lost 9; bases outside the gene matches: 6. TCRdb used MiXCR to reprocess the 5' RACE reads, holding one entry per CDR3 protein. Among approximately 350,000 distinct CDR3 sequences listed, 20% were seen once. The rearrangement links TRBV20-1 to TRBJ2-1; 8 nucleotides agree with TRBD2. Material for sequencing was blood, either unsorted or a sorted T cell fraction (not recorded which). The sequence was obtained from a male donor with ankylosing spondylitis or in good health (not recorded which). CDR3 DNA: TGCAGTGCTGGTAGCGGGGTTGGTGAGCAGTTCTTC. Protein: CSAGSGVGEQFF.